The sequence of this T cell receptor beta chain was determined in a study of early T cells in non-severe SARS-CoV-2 infection. TCRdb re-analysed the 5' RACE reads in MiXCR, keeping a single row per CDR3 protein. Counted here are about 94,000 distinct CDR3 sequences, less than 15% occurring once; the ten biggest clones make up around 2%. This clonotype was picked up many times. Sequenced sample: whole blood. This clonotype was sampled from an adult who was a healthcare worker with PCR-confirmed SARS-CoV-2 infection or an uninfected control (not recorded which).

CDR3: CASSQPPGVPYNEQFF. The CDR3, as DNA: TGTGCCAGCTCCCAACCACCGGGGGTCCCCTACAATGAGCAGTTCTTC. V gene TRBV18 combines with J gene TRBJ2-1, with D tentatively TRBD2 (6 bases). Germline lookup yields CDR1 KGHSH and CDR2 LQKENI. V was cut by 6 bases and J by 2 bases, with 17 bases left in between. CDR3 length: 16 residues.